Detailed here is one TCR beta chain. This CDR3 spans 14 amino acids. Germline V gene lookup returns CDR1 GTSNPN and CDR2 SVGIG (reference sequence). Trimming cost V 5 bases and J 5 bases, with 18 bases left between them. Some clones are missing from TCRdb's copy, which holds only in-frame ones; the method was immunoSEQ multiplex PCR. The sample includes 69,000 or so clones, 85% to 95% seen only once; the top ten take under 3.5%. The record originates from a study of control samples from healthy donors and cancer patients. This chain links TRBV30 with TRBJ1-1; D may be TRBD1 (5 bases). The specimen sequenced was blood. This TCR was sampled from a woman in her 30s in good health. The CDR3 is CAWREWEGRTEAFF. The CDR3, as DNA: TGTGCCTGGCGGGAATGGGAGGGGAGGACTGAAGCTTTCTTT.